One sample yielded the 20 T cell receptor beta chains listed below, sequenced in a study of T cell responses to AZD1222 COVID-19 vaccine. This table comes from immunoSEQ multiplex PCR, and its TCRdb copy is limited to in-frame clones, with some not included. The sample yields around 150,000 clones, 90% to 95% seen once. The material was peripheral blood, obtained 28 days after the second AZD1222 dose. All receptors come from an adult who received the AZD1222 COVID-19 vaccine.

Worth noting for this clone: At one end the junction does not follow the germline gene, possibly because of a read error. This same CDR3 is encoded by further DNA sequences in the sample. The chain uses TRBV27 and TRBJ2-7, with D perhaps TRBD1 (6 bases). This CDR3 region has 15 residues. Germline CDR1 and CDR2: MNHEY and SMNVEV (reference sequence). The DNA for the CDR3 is TGTGCCAGCAGTTTAGGGGGCCGAACCTCCTACGAGCAGTACTTT. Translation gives CASSLGGRTSYEQYF.

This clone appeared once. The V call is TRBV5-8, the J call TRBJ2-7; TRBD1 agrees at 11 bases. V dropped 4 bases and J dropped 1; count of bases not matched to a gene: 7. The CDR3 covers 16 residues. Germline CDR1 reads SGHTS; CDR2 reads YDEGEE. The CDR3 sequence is CASSRWTGGGSYEQYF. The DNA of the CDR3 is TGTGCCAGCAGCCGTTGGACAGGGGGCGGATCCTACGAGCAGTACTTC.

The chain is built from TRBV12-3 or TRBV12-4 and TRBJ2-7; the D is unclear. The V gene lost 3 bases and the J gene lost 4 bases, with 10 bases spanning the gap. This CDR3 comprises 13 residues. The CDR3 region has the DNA TGTGCCAGCAGTTTGGAGAGGTCTTACGAGCAGTACTTC. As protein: CASSLERSYEQYF.

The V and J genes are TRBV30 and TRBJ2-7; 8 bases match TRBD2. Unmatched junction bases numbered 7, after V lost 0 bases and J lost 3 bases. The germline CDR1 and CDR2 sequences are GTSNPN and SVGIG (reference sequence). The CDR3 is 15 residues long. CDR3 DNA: TGTGCCTGGAGTGTACGCGGGGGGACATTCTACGAGCAGTACTTC. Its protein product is CAWSVRGGTFYEQYF.

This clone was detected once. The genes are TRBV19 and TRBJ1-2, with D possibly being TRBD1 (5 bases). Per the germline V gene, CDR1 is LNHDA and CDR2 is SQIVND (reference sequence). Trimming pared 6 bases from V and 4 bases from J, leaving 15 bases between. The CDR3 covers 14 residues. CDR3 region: CASSLEGRPYGYTF. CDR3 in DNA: TGTGCCAGTAGCCTGGAGGGGCGGCCCTATGGCTACACCTTC.

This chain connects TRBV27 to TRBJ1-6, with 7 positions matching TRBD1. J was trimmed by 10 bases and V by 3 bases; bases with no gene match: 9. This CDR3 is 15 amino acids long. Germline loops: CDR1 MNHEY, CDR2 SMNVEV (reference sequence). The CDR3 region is CASSFLTGYGSPLHF. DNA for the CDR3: TGTGCCAGCAGTTTCCTGACAGGGTACGGATCACCCCTCCACTTT.

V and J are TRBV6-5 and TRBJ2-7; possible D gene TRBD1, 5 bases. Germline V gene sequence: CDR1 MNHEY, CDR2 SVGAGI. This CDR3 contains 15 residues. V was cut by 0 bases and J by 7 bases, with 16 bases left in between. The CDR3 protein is CASSYSPLGVGEQYF. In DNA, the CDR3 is TGTGCCAGCAGTTACTCTCCTCTAGGGGTGGGGGAGCAGTACTTC.

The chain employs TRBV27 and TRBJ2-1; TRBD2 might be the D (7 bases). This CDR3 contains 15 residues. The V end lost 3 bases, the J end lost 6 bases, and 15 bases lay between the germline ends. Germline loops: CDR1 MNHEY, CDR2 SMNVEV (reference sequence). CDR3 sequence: CASSLGGGASNEQFF. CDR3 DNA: TGTGCCAGCAGTTTGGGTGGGGGGGCGTCCAATGAGCAGTTCTTC.

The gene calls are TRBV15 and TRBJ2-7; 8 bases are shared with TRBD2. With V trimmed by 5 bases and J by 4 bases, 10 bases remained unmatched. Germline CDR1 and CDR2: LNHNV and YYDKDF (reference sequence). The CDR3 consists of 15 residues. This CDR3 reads CATSEGLAVVYEQYF. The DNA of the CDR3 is TGTGCCACCAGCGAAGGACTAGCCGTGGTATACGAGCAGTACTTC.

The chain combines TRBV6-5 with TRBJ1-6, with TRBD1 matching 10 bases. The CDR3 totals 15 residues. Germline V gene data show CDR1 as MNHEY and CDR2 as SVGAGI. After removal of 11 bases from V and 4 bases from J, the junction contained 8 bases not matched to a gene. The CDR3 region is CAGRQGAFYNSPLHF. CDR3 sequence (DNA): TGTGCCGGGCGACAGGGGGCGTTTTATAATTCACCCCTCCACTTT.

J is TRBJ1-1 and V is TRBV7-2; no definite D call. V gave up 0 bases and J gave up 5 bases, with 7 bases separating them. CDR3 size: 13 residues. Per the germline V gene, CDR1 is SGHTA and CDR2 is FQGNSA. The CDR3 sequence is CASSLAGRTEAFF. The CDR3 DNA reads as TGTGCCAGCAGCTTAGCCGGAAGGACTGAAGCTTTCTTT.

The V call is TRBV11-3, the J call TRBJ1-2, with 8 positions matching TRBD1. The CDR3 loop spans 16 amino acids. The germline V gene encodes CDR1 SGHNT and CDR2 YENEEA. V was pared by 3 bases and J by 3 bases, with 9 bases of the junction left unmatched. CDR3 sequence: CASSFTGGIVDYGYTF. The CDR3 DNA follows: TGTGCCAGCAGCTTCACAGGGGGAATTGTGGACTATGGCTACACCTTC. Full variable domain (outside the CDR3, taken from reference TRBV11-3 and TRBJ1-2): EAGVVQSPRYKIIEKKQPVAFWCNPISGHNTLYWYLQNLGQGPELLIRYENEEAVDDSQLPKDRFSAERLKGVDSTLKIQPAELGDSAVYLCASSFTGGIVDYGYTFGSGTRLTVV.

The CDR3 region has the DNA TGTGCCAGCAGATTAAGACAGGGGGTCTCCTACGAGCAGTACTTC. Encoded protein: CASRLRQGVSYEQYF. The rearrangement links TRBV5-6 to TRBJ2-7; 9 nucleotides line up with TRBD1. The CDR3 covers 15 residues. The germline CDR1 and CDR2 sequences are SGHDT and YYEEEE. Unmatched junction bases numbered 6, after V lost 5 bases and J lost 0 bases.

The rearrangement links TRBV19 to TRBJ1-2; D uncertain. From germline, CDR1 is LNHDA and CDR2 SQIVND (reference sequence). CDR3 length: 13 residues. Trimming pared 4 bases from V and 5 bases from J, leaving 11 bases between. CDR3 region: CASSSSRPYGYTF. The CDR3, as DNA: TGTGCCAGTAGTAGCTCCAGGCCTTATGGCTACACCTTC.

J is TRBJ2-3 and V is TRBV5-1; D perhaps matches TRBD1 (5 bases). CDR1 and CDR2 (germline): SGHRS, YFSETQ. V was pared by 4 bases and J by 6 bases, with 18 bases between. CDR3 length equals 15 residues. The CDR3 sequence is CASSRRPGQGDTQYF. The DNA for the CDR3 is TGCGCCAGCAGCCGGCGTCCTGGGCAGGGCGATACGCAGTATTTT.

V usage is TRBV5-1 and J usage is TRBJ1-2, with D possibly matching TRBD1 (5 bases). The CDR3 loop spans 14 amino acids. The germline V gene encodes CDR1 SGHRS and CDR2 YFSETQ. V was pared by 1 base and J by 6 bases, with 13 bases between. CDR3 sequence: CASSLNTGRDGYTF. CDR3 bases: TGCGCCAGCAGCTTGAATACAGGTCGCGATGGCTACACCTTC.

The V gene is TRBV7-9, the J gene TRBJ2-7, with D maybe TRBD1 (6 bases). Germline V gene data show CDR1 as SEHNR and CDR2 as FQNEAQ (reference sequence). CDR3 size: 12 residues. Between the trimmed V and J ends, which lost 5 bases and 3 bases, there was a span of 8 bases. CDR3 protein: CASSEGDYEQYF. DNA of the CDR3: TGTGCCAGCAGCGAGGGGGACTACGAGCAGTACTTC.

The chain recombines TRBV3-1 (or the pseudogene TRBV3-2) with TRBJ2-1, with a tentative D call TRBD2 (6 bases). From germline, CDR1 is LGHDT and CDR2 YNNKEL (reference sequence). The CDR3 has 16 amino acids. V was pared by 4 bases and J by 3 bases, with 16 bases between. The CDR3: CASSRIGGESYNEQFF. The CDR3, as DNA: TGTGCCAGCAGCCGGATCGGCGGGGAGAGCTACAATGAGCAGTTCTTC.

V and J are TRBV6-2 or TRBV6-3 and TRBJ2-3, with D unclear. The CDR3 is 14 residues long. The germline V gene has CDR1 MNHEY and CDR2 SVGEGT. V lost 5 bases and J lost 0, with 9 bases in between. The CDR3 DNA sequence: TGTGCCAGCAGTGTGAGACCTAGCACAGATACGCAGTATTTT. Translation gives CASSVRPSTDTQYF.

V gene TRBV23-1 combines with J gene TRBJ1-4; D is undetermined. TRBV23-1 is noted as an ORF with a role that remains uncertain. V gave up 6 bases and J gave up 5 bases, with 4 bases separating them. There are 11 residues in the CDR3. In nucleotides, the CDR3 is TGCGCCAGCAGGGACAATGAAAAACTGTTTTTT. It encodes CASRDNEKLFF.